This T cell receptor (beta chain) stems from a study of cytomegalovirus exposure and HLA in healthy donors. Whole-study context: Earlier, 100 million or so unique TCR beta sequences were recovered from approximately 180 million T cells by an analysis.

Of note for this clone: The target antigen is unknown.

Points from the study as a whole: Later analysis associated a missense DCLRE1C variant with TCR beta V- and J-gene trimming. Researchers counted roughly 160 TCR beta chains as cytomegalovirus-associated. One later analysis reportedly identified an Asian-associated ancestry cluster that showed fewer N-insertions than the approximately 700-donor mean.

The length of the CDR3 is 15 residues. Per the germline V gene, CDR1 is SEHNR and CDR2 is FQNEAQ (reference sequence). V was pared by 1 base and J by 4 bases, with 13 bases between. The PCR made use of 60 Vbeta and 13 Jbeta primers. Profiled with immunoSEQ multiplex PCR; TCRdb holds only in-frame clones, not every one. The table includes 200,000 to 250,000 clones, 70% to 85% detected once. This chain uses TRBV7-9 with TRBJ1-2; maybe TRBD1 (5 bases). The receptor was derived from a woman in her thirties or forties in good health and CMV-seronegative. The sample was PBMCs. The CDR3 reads CASSLGSRGPYGYTF. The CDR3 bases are TGTGCCAGCAGCTTAGGGTCGCGGGGCCCCTATGGCTACACCTTC.